This T cell receptor beta chain was captured by sequencing in a study of CD8+ T cells in alopecia areata. The CDR3 has 11 residues. V was shortened by 3 bases and J by 7 bases, with 3 bases between the two germline ends. In germline, CDR1 is SEHNR, CDR2 FQNEAQ (reference sequence). Stated treatment: oral pan-JAK inhibitor, 5-10 mg twice daily. TCR sequencing used cDNA made by reverse transcription of extracted RNA. The data were produced by immunoSEQ multiplex PCR, yet TCRdb's version contains in-frame clones alone and is incomplete. The sample includes 110,000 or so clones, less than 60% of them seen just once.

The sequence was obtained from a human donor with alopecia areata. Sample: CD4+ T cells sorted from blood, taken at week 24, from a patient treated with tofacitinib. The chain recombines TRBV7-9 with TRBJ1-4; D call uncertain. The CDR3 nucleotides read TGTGCCAGCAGCTTTGGTGAAAAACTGTTTTTT. It is translated as CASSFGEKLFF. The full variable domain, in which reference TRBV7-9 and TRBJ1-4 provide the parts outside the CDR3, is DTGVSQNPRHKITKRGQNVTFRCDPISEHNRLYWYRQTLGQGPEFLTYFQNEAQLEKSRLLSDRFSAERPKGSFSTLEIQRTEQGDSAMYLCASSFGEKLFFGSGTQLSVL.